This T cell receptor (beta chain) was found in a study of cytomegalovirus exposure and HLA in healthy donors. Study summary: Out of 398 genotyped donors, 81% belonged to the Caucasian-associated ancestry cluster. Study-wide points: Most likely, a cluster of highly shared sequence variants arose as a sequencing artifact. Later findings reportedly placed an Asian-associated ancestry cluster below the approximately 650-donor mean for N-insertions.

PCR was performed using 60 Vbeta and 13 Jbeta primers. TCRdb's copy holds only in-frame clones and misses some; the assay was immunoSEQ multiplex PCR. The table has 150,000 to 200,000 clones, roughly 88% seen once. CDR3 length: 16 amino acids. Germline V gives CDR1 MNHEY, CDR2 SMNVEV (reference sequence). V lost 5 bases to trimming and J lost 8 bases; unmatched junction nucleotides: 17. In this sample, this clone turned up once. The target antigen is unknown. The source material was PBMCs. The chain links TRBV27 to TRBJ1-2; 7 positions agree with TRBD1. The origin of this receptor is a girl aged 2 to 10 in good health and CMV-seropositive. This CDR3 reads CASSPIYRGGSWGYTF. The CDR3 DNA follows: TGTGCCAGCAGTCCGATATACAGGGGAGGCTCCTGGGGCTACACCTTC.